This entry concerns a single T cell receptor (beta chain). Antigen unknown. As for treatment: roughly 10-day PBMC culture with coronavirus spike peptide pools or control peptides (ViraFEST assay). Peptide-pool expansion of antigen-specific T cells preceded TCR sequencing in ViraFEST. The data originate from a study of vaccination and CD4 T cells after COVID-19. Study details: It was a median about 93 days after diagnosis, with a range of 35 to 161, that post-COVID samples were drawn. Cells were stimulated with overlapping spike peptides from SARS-CoV-2, HCoV-NL63, HCoV-OC43 and HCoV-229E.

The CDR3 runs 14 residues. The germline CDR1 and CDR2 sequences are MDHEN and SYDVKM. V trimming: 6 bases; J trimming: 3 bases; junction bases outside the gene matches: 8. Oncomine TCR Beta short-read sequencing was applied to DNA from cultured CD4+ T cells. In this case, cultured CD4+ T cells provided the extracted genomic DNA. TCRdb ran MiXCR on the PCR reads and lists one entry per CDR3 protein. The sample lists about 20,000 distinct CDR3 sequences; less than 55% were seen once. The TCR sequence derives from a human donor who had recovered from COVID-19. The chain has TRBV28 and TRBJ2-7; TRBD1 agrees at 7 bases. The specimen sequenced was CD4+ T cells from blood, cultured in vitro. The CDR3 loop is CASSSGQAIYEQYF. As DNA, the CDR3 is TGTGCCAGCAGCTCTGGACAGGCGATCTACGAGCAGTACTTC.